The clone carrying this T cell receptor (beta chain) was counted only a few times. This sample includes further DNA sequences coding for the same CDR3. Clones were read by immunoSEQ multiplex PCR, and TCRdb kept only the in-frame ones, dropping some. The sample yields hundreds of thousands of clones, roughly 86% seen once. This entry comes from a study of shared T cell receptors in the human thymus. CDR1 MDHEN and CDR2 SYDVKM come from the germline V gene. CDR3 length: 12 residues. Between the trimmed V and J ends, which lost 3 bases and 2 bases, there was a span of 3 bases. The same sample was also studied in work on human thymus T cells.

The chain couples TRBV28 to TRBJ2-3; D not certain. The material sequenced was thymocytes. The clonotype comes from a boy in the first two years of life with a congenital heart defect. CDR3 amino acids: CASSFNTDTQYF. CDR3 coding DNA: TGTGCCAGCAGTTTCAACACAGATACGCAGTATTTT.